The subject of this entry is one T cell receptor (beta chain). Indicated time point: peripheral blood 6 weeks after treatment start. Patient sample counts ranged from 1 to 8, pretreatment and on-treatment. This sample was taken from a study of PD-L1 blockade in urothelial cancer. Sequenced by immunoSEQ multiplex PCR; TCRdb stores in-frame clones only, minus some. The table has roughly 100,000 clones, around four fifths seen once. Germline CDR1 SEHNR, CDR2 FQNEAQ (reference sequence). The CDR3 is made up of 16 amino acids. V was pared by 5 bases and J by 0 bases, with 8 bases of the junction left unmatched.

This specimen consisted of PBMCs, obtained around atezolizumab (anti-PD-L1) treatment. This clonotype was obtained from a man between 65 and 85 years old with urothelial cancer. This chain connects TRBV7-9 to TRBJ2-5, with 8 nucleotides matching TRBD2. The CDR3 DNA is TGTGCCAGCAGCCTTTGGATAGCGGGGAACCAAGAGACCCAGTACTTC. Protein sequence: CASSLWIAGNQETQYF.